Listed here are 6 T cell receptor beta chains from one sample, sequenced in a study of blood T cell repertoires in COVID-19. Assay: immunoSEQ multiplex PCR; the TCRdb copy retains only in-frame clones and omits some. The table includes approximately 200,000 clones, 80% to 90% detected once. Material for sequencing was peripheral blood. These receptors originate from a middle-aged man with acute or convalescent COVID-19.

The chain has TRBV7-9 and TRBJ2-5, with 8 bases identical to TRBD1. CDR1 is SEHNR, CDR2 FQNEAQ, per germline (reference sequence). This CDR3 spans 14 amino acids. The junction had 5 bases not matched to a gene; V was cut back by 4 bases and J by 4 bases. In DNA form, the CDR3 reads TGTGCCAGCAGCTGGACAGGGTCCGGAGAGACCCAGTACTTC. This encodes CASSWTGSGETQYF.

The chain combines TRBV29-1 with TRBJ1-2; D not resolved. The germline V gene encodes CDR1 SQVTM and CDR2 ANQGSEA. The CDR3 loop spans 11 amino acids. V was trimmed by 7 bases and J by 8 bases, leaving 14 bases between them. The CDR3 DNA follows: TGCAGCGCTCCGGTGCTAGGCGGCTACACCTTC. It encodes CSAPVLGGYTF.

The chain combines TRBV6-5 with TRBJ1-2; the match to TRBD1 covers 7 bases. Germline CDR1 MNHEY, CDR2 SVGAGI. V shed 6 bases and J 5 bases; nucleotides not matched to a gene: 9. CDR3 length: 14 residues. CDR3 nucleotide sequence: TGTGCCAGCAGGACGACAGGGACGGCGTATGGCTACACCTTC. It yields the protein CASRTTGTAYGYTF.

This clone has only one observation. The chain employs TRBV7-9 and TRBJ1-1; 7 bases are shared with TRBD1. The CDR3 runs to 15 residues. The V gene end was trimmed by 2 bases and the J gene end by 4 bases; junction bases not matched to a gene: 7. Germline V CDR1 and CDR2: SEHNR, FQNEAQ (reference sequence). The CDR3 DNA reads as TGTGCCAGCAGCTTACCTGACAGGGAAAGCACTGAAGCTTTCTTT. Its protein product is CASSLPDRESTEAFF.

V gene TRBV25-1 combines with J gene TRBJ2-1; 10 bases line up with TRBD2. V shed 5 bases and J 8 bases; nucleotides not matched to a gene: 6. The CDR3 has 14 residues. From germline, CDR1 is MGHDK and CDR2 SYGVNS. The CDR3 DNA follows: TGTGCCAGCAGTAACAGCGGGGGGGCGCATGAGCAGTTCTTC. Translation: CASSNSGGAHEQFF.

The rearrangement links TRBV2 to TRBJ1-3; TRBD1 is a possible D gene (6 bases). V lost 5 bases and J 1 base, leaving 9 bases between the germline ends. Germline V CDR1 and CDR2: SNHLY, FYNNEI. The CDR3 has 14 amino acids. DNA of the CDR3: TGTGCCAGCAGTATACAGGGATCTGGAAACACCATATATTTT. Translating gives CASSIQGSGNTIYF.